The present T cell receptor (beta chain) was sequenced within a study of shared clonotypes between healthy human individuals. As to this clone: Its antigen is currently unknown.

The test was conducted at deep level. This table comes from immunoSEQ multiplex PCR, and its TCRdb copy is limited to in-frame clones, with some not included. Of approximately 98,000 clones in the sample, approximately 70% were seen once. The study's findings and limits: Among donors, the sharing of clonotypes was expected to be influenced by sequencing depth.

Germline CDR1 SEHNR, CDR2 FQNEAQ (reference sequence). V dropped 7 bases and J dropped 10; count of bases not matched to a gene: 15. The CDR3 contains 15 residues. Sequenced material: memory CD8+ T cells sorted from blood. Subset noted: CD45RO+ cells pooled with CCR7-negative TemRA cells. This sequence originates from a woman aged 25 to 39 in good health. V usage is TRBV7-9 and J usage is TRBJ1-4, with 7 bases fitting TRBD1. The CDR3: CASMGIRQGGGKLFF. Here the CDR3 DNA reads TGTGCCAGCATGGGGATTCGACAGGGTGGAGGAAAACTGTTTTTT. The full variable domain, rest sourced from reference TRBV7-9 and TRBJ1-4, is DTGVSQNPRHKITKRGQNVTFRCDPISEHNRLYWYRQTLGQGPEFLTYFQNEAQLEKSRLLSDRFSAERPKGSFSTLEIQRTEQGDSAMYLCASMGIRQGGGKLFFGSGTQLSVL.